Each of the 6 T cell receptor beta chains below was sequenced from the same sample in a study of spatial heterogeneity in lung cancer. Indicated time point: blood at routine non-recurrence follow-up after resection. In TCRdb, the 5' RACE reads were re-called with MiXCR into one record per CDR3 protein. The sample contains 15,000 to 20,000 distinct CDR3 sequences, 9% to 10% of which appear only once. The starting material was PBMCs, obtained at follow-up. Source of these receptors: a female donor with early-stage non-small cell lung cancer.

This clonotype has at least ten counts. The chain is built from TRBV20-1 and TRBJ2-2; 10 positions match TRBD1. CDR1 and CDR2 (germline): DFQATT, SNEGSKA (reference sequence). The CDR3 consists of 17 residues. Trimming at V came to 3 bases and at J to 5 bases, leaving 12 bases not matched to a gene. CDR3 sequence reads: CSARSTLGQGRTGELFF. DNA for the CDR3: TGCAGTGCTAGGAGTACCCTGGGACAGGGGAGAACCGGGGAGCTGTTTTTT.

V usage is TRBV20-1 and J usage is TRBJ2-5, with 12 bases identical to TRBD2. This CDR3 has 17 residues. Germline assignment: CDR1 DFQATT and CDR2 SNEGSKA (reference sequence). J was trimmed by 5 bases and V by 2 bases; bases with no gene match: 12. The CDR3 is CSARTRLAGARWETQYF. In nucleotides, the CDR3 is TGCAGTGCTAGAACCCGACTAGCGGGGGCCAGGTGGGAGACCCAGTACTTC.

To note about this clonotype: Just one base apart from a much larger clone, this may be a read error. The J gene is TRBJ2-7, the V gene TRBV28; D perhaps matches TRBD1 (6 bases). This CDR3 has 13 amino acids. The germline gives CDR1 MDHEN, CDR2 SYDVKM. The CDR3: CASRTGRSSEQYF. The CDR3 DNA reads TGTGCCAGCAGGACAGGTCGCTCCTCCGAGCAGTACTTC.

This clonotype has ten or more counts. V is TRBV7-2 and J is TRBJ2-7; 11 bases fit TRBD2. Germline V gene data show CDR1 as SGHTA and CDR2 as FQGNSA. The CDR3 has 15 amino acids. With 5 bases clipped from V and 4 bases from J, the junction kept 7 bases outside the gene matches. The CDR3 is CASSPQGTSGYEQYF. Here the CDR3 DNA reads TGTGCCAGCAGCCCTCAGGGGACTAGCGGTTACGAGCAGTACTTC.

This clonotype was detected ten times or more. The chain recombines TRBV7-2 with TRBJ2-4, with D tentatively TRBD1 or TRBD2 (6 bases each). Germline CDR1 and CDR2: SGHTA and FQGNSA. V lost 1 base, J lost 0 bases, and 10 bases lay in between. CDR3 length: 16 residues. As DNA, the CDR3 is TGTGCCAGCAGCTTAGGGGGGGCTCGAGCCAAAAACATTCAGTACTTC. It specifies CASSLGGARAKNIQYF.

This clonotype was observed a handful of times. The rearrangement links TRBV7-2 to TRBJ2-7, with D maybe TRBD1 (5 bases). Germline V gene lookup returns CDR1 SGHTA and CDR2 FQGNSA. Deletions cut 4 bases from V and 6 bases from J, with 16 bases between. CDR3 length equals 14 residues. Written as DNA, the CDR3 is TGTGCCAGCAGCTCCCAGGGCTTAAAGCGCGAGCAGTACTTC. It specifies CASSSQGLKREQYF.